This T cell receptor (beta chain) was documented in a study of CD8 T cells in ankylosing spondylitis. CDR3 size: 14 residues. The germline V gene encodes CDR1 DFQATT and CDR2 SNEGSKA (reference sequence). The V gene lost 0 bases and the J gene lost 4 bases, with 11 bases spanning the gap. At least ten counts were recorded for this clonotype. The antigen remains unidentified. Quantitative 5'-RACE with molecular barcodes produced the TCR beta libraries. TCRdb redid the calling of the 5' RACE reads with MiXCR, one entry per CDR3 protein. This table has some 120,000 distinct CDR3 sequences, roughly 15% appearing once. Overall study results and limits: The study looked at matched synovial fluid samples from ankylosing spondylitis patients. Disease-linked clones were reported to be significantly enriched there. Previously reported in reactive arthritis synovial fluid and blood were some of the motif variants.

The origin of this receptor is a female donor with ankylosing spondylitis or in good health (not recorded which). The V and J genes are TRBV20-1 and TRBJ2-3, with D perhaps matching TRBD1 (6 bases). Sequenced material: blood, either unsorted or a sorted T cell fraction (not recorded which). The CDR3 DNA sequence: TGCAGTGCTAGAGATGGACAGAAGTCAGATACGCAGTATTTT. Translation gives CSARDGQKSDTQYF.